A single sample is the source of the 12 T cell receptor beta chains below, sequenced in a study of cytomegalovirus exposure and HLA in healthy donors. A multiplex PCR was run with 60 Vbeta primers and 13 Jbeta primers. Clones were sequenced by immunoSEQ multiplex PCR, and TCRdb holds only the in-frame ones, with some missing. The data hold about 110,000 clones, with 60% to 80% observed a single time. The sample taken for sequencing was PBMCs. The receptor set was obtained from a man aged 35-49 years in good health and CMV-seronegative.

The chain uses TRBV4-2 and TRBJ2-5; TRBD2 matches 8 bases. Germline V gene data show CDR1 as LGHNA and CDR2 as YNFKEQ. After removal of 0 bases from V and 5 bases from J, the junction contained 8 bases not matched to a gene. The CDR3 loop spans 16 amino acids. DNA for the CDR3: TGTGCCAGCAGCCAAGATCACGGGACTAGGTGGGAGACCCAGTACTTC. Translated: CASSQDHGTRWETQYF.

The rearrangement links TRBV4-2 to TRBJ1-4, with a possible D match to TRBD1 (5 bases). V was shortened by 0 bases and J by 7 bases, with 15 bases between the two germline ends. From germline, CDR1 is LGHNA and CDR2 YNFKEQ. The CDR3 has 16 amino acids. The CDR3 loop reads CASSQEIPGRGEKLFF. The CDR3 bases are TGTGCCAGCAGCCAAGAAATTCCGGGGAGGGGTGAAAAACTGTTTTTT.

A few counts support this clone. Written as DNA, the CDR3 is TGCGCCAGCGCACCATTAGCGGAGTTCTCCTACGAGCAGTACTTC. This gives the protein CASAPLAEFSYEQYF. The V and J genes are TRBV5-1 and TRBJ2-7; D may be TRBD2 (6 bases). Looked up from germline, CDR1 is SGHRS and CDR2 is YFSETQ. Trimming removed 7 bases from V and 0 bases from J, with 17 bases in between. The CDR3 contains 15 residues.

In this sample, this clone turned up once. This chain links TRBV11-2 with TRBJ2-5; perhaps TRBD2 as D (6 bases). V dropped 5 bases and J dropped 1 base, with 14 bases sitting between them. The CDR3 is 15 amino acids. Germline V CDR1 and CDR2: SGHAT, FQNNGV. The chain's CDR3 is CASSVDYTTQETQYF. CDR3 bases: TGTGCCAGCAGCGTGGACTATACGACCCAAGAGACCCAGTACTTC.

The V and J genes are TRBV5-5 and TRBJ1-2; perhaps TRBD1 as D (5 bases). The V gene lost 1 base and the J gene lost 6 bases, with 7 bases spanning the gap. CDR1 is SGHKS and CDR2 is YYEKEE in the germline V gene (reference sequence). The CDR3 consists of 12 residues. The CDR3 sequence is CASSLRTNGYTF. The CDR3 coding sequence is TGTGCCAGCAGCTTGAGGACAAATGGCTACACCTTC.

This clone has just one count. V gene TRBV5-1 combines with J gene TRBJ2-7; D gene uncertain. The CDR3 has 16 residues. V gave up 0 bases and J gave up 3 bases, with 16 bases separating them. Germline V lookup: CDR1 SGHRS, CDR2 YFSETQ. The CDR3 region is CASSLAPSGVGYEQYF. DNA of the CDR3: TGCGCCAGCAGCTTGGCCCCCTCAGGCGTCGGCTACGAGCAGTACTTC.

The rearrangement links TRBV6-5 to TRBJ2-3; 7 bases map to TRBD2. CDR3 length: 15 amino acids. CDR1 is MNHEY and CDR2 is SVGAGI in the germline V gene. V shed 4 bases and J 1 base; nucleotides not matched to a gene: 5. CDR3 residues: CASSLTGGRTDTQYF. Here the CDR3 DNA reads TGTGCCAGCAGTTTGACGGGGGGACGCACAGATACGCAGTATTTT.

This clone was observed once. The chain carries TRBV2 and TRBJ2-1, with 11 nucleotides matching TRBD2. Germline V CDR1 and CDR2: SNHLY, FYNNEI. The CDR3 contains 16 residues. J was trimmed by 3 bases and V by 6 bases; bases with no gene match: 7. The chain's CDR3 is CASRGLAGGGYNEQFF. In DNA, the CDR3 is TGTGCCAGCAGGGGGCTAGCGGGGGGCGGCTACAATGAGCAGTTCTTC.

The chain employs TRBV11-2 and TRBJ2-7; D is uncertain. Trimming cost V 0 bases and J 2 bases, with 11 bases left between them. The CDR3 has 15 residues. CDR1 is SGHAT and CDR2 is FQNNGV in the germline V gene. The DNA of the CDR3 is TGTGCCAGCAGCTTAGACGCGGAAGTAGCCTACGAGCAGTACTTC. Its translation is CASSLDAEVAYEQYF.

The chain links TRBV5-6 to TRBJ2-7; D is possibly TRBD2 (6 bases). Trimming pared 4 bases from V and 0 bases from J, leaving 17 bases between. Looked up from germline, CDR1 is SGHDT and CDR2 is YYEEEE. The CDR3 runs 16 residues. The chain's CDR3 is CASSLRWDSRSYEQYF. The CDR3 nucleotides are TGTGCCAGCAGCCTGCGATGGGACTCACGCTCCTACGAGCAGTACTTC. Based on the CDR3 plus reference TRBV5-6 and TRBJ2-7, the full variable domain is DAGVTQSPTHLIKTRGQQVTLRCSPKSGHDTVSWYQQALGQGPQFIFQYYEEEERQRGNFPDRFSGHQFPNYSSELNVNALLLGDSALYLCASSLRWDSRSYEQYFGPGTRLTVT.

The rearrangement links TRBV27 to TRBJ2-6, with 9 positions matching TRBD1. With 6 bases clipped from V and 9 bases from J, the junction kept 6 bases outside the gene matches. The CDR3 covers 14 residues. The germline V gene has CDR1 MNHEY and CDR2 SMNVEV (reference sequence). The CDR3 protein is CASRAGTGYNVLTF. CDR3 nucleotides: TGTGCCAGCAGGGCCGGGACAGGGTACAACGTCCTGACTTTC.

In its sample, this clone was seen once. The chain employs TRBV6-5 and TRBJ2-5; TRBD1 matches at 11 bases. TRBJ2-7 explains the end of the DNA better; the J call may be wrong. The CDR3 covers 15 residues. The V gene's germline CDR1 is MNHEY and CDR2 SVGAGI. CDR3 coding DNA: TGTGCCAGCAGGAGTCCCGGGACAGGGGGGTACGAGCAGTACTTC. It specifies CASRSPGTGGYEQYF.